Listed below are T cell receptor beta chains from one sample, sequenced in a study of blood T cell repertoires in COVID-19. Only in-frame clones appear in the TCRdb table, and some are missing; sequencing was by immunoSEQ multiplex PCR. Of approximately 130,000 clones in the sample, about 83% were seen once. Input material: peripheral blood. The receptors here all came from a woman in her forties or fifties with acute or convalescent COVID-19. The CDR3 runs from the conserved cysteine through the conserved F or W. The order of the fields is CDR3 length, clone size, J gene, V gene, CDR3 protein. The listing skips clone size in some rows; elsewhere it reads once, few, many or a size class.

15 | NA | TRBJ1-5 | TRBV6-2/TRBV6-3 | CASSYGGLEPWPQHF
14 | NA | TRBJ1-5 | TRBV5-1 | CASSLGAGGQPQHF
15 | NA | TRBJ1-4 | TRBV4-3 | CASSQGDRGNEKLFF
15 | NA | TRBJ1-3 | TRBV6-5 | CASGDGGSGGNTIYF
15 | NA | TRBJ1-5 | TRBV9 | CASSVEGTGKQPQHF
13 | NA | TRBJ1-4 | TRBV30 | CAWRGPGKEKLFF
15 | NA | TRBJ1-1 | TRBV5-4 | CASSRADRGGTEAFF
18 | NA | TRBJ1-6 | TRBV18 | CASSPTFATSSYNSPLHF
14 | NA | TRBJ1-2 | TRBV9 | CASSNNGENYGYTF
14 | NA | TRBJ1-2 | TRBV29-1 | CSVTSAAPNYGYTF
17 | NA | TRBJ1-3 | TRBV6-6 | CASSRQGPAEAGNTIYF
15 | NA | TRBJ1-1 | TRBV20-1 | CSASAAGWMNTEAFF
15 | NA | TRBJ2-1 | TRBV7-8 | CASSLRASGSNEQFF
14 | NA | TRBJ2-5 | TRBV25-1 | CASSELTGQETQYF
14 | NA | TRBJ1-1 | TRBV7-2 | CASSTWDRNTEAFF
13 | once | TRBJ1-3 | TRBV19 | CASRQGYGNTIYF
14 | NA | TRBJ1-2 | TRBV21-1 | CASSNDRGRWGYTF
18 | NA | TRBJ2-3 | TRBV12-2 | CASRLAGTSGGATDTQYF
15 | NA | TRBJ2-7 | TRBV27 | CASSPSLAGGREQYF
18 | NA | TRBJ2-3 | TRBV11-3 | CASSLRPLVAGSTDTQYF
12 | few | TRBJ2-6 | TRBV5-4 | CASLSGANVLTF
15 | NA | TRBJ2-1 | TRBV4-1 | CASSQGDRGGNEQFF
16 | NA | TRBJ2-2 | TRBV7-2 | CASTPGAGLNTGELFF
17 | NA | TRBJ1-2 | TRBV19 | CASSTLSVGTGDYGYTF
11 | NA | TRBJ2-7 | TRBV3-1/TRBV3-2 | CASSQEQRQYF
15 | NA | TRBJ2-7 | TRBV4-1 | CASSQDPGSLYEQYF
13 | NA | TRBJ1-2 | TRBV3-1/TRBV3-2 | CASSQGLTGGYTF